Listed below are T cell receptor beta chains from one sample, sequenced in a study of radiation and T cells in renal cell carcinoma. Here immunoSEQ multiplex PCR was the method, and the copy in TCRdb shows in-frame clones only, minus some. This table has around 95,000 clones, 65% to 90% appearing once. Sequenced here: blood, sampled from a patient whose treatment included radiotherapy and nephrectomy. These receptor sequences come from a man in his 60s with renal cell carcinoma. CDR3s include the opening cysteine and the closing phenylalanine or tryptophan. Each record gives: J gene, D gene, clone size, V gene, CDR3 DNA, CDR3 protein. D genes are given only for firm matches. Clone sizes are given selectively: once, few, many, or a class where the clone is expanded.

>TRBJ2-7|.|.|TRBV27
TGTGCCAGCAGTTTTCAGGCAGCTTACGAGCAGTACTTC
CASSFQAAYEQYF
>TRBJ1-5|.|.|TRBV28
TGTGCCAGCAGCCGCCAGGGACTTACCCAGCATTTT
CASSRQGLTQHF
>TRBJ2-7|.|.|TRBV16
TGTGCCAGCAGCCAATTCCCAGGACGAGGAACCTACGAGCAGTACTTC
CASSQFPGRGTYEQYF
>TRBJ1-1|.|.|TRBV7-8
TGTGCCAGCAGAAAACCCGGGGTGAACACTGAAGCTTTCTTT
CASRKPGVNTEAFF
>TRBJ1-5|.|.|TRBV5-1
TGCGCCAGCAGCTTAGTCGGGGGCGAGCAGCCCCAGCATTTT
CASSLVGGEQPQHF
>TRBJ1-4|.|.|TRBV19
TGTGCCAGTAGTACTTTTTCGGGATATGAAAAACTGTTTTTT
CASSTFSGYEKLFF
>TRBJ1-2|.|.|TRBV27
TGTGCCAGCAGTTTTTTTCCGGGGAATCACTATGGCTACACCTTC
CASSFFPGNHYGYTF
>TRBJ1-1|.|.|TRBV7-2
TGTGCCAGCAGCAACCGACTACGTGACGAAGCTTTCTTT
CASSNRLRDEAFF
>TRBJ2-7|.|.|TRBV27
TGTGCCAGCAGTTTATCGGGGGGAATAGCCTACGAGCAGTACTTC
CASSLSGGIAYEQYF
>TRBJ1-4|TRBD1|once|TRBV28
TGTGCCAGCAGTTTTCCTCGGGACAGGGGGAAACTGTTTTTT
CASSFPRDRGKLFF
>TRBJ2-7|TRBD1|.|TRBV10-3
TGTGCCATCAGTGGGACAGGGATTAACGAGCAGTACTTC
CAISGTGINEQYF
>TRBJ2-1|.|.|TRBV27
TGTGCCAGCAGTTTGAACGGAGGCGTAGGAGGGGGAAGGCAGTTCTTC
CASSLNGGVGGGRQFF
>TRBJ2-7|.|.|TRBV13
TGTGCCAGCAGCTCCGAAGCGGGCCTAGCCTACGAGCAGTACTTC
CASSSEAGLAYEQYF
>TRBJ2-1|.|.|TRBV21-1
TGTGCCAGCAGCGAGCGGACTAGCGTGAGCTCCTACAATGAGCAGTTCTTC
CASSERTSVSSYNEQFF
>TRBJ2-5|TRBD2|.|TRBV13
TGTGCCAGCAGCGGAGTTATAGCGGGGGTTGAAGAGACCCAGTACTTC
CASSGVIAGVEETQYF
>TRBJ2-1|.|.|TRBV5-1
TGCGCCAGCAGCGCGCCCGGACTATCGAATGAGCAGTTCTTC
CASSAPGLSNEQFF
>TRBJ1-1|.|.|TRBV10-1
TGCGCCAGCAGTCCTGAGGAGGGATCATCGAACACTGAAGCTTTCTTT
CASSPEEGSSNTEAFF
>TRBJ1-5|.|.|TRBV21-1
TGTGCCAGCAGCAAAGCGAGGGGACAGGGGGCTGTGAGCAATCAGCCCCAGCATTTT
CASSKARGQGAVSNQPQHF
>TRBJ2-1|.|.|TRBV4-3
TGCGCCAGCAGCCAAGATGACACGGACTACAATGAGCAGTTCTTC
CASSQDDTDYNEQFF
>TRBJ2-2|.|once|TRBV9
TGTGCCAGCAGCGTAGACACGGAGCCTACCGGGGAGCTGTTTTTT
CASSVDTEPTGELFF
>TRBJ2-2|.|.|TRBV27
TGTGCCAGCAGTTTATATAGGGGCGAGGCCGGGGAGCTGTTTTTT
CASSLYRGEAGELFF
>TRBJ1-2|TRBD1|.|TRBV19
TGTGCCAGTAGTCTCGGACAGGGAGCTAACTATGGCTACACCTTC
CASSLGQGANYGYTF
>TRBJ2-5|TRBD2|once|TRBV11-2
TGTGCCAGCAGCTTGACGGCGGGAGGGGGAGGACAAGAGACCCAGTACTTC
CASSLTAGGGGQETQYF
>TRBJ1-1|TRBD1|few|TRBV5-6
TGTGCCAGCAGCTTGGTGGCAGGGGGGACTGAAGCTTTCTTT
CASSLVAGGTEAFF